This is a list of T cell receptor beta chains from one sample in a study of T cell responses to AZD1222 COVID-19 vaccine. Sequencing used immunoSEQ multiplex PCR; TCRdb keeps in-frame clones, though not all of them. The table lists approximately 110,000 clones, about 81% of them singletons, with less than 6% in the top ten. Sequenced here: peripheral blood, sampled on day 0 of AZD1222 vaccination. These receptors all come from an adult in good health. Each CDR3 is given with its conserved first and last residue. A D gene is named only where the DNA matches it firmly. Clone size appears in some rows only: once, few, many, or a class for an expanded clone.

TGTGCCAGTAGTATAGATCGGGGCACGTATAACACTGAAGCTTTCTTT | CASSIDRGTYNTEAFF | . | TRBJ1-1 | . | TRBV19
TGTGCCAGTAGTTCCGGGAGGGGGCCCAGCACAGATACGCAGTATTTT | CASSSGRGPSTDTQYF | . | TRBJ2-3 | . | TRBV19
TGTGCCAGCTCACCAGAGTCGGGACAACTCTACGAGCAGTACTTC | CASSPESGQLYEQYF | . | TRBJ2-7 | . | TRBV18
TGTGCCAGCAGCCCCGACGGGTCCGGGGAGCTGTTTTTT | CASSPDGSGELFF | few | TRBJ2-2 | . | TRBV3-1/TRBV3-2
TGTGCCAGCAGCTTAAGTAGGAGCAATCAGCCCCAGCATTTT | CASSLSRSNQPQHF | . | TRBJ1-5 | . | TRBV7-2
TGTGCCAGCAGCGTAGGGGTGCTAGGGAAGGGACAAGAGACCCAGTACTTC | CASSVGVLGKGQETQYF | . | TRBJ2-5 | . | TRBV9
TGTGCCAGCAGCCAAGTGAATGGGGGTGAAGCTTTCTTT | CASSQVNGGEAFF | . | TRBJ1-1 | . | TRBV3-1/TRBV3-2
TGTGCCAGTAGTATAATGAGGGGCAGTGAAGCTTTCTTT | CASSIMRGSEAFF | . | TRBJ1-1 | . | TRBV19
TGTGCCAGCAGTCACTCCCCATATGGCTACACCTTC | CASSHSPYGYTF | . | TRBJ1-2 | . | TRBV27
TGTGCCAGCAGCTGGGTTTCGAGACTAACTAATGAAAAACTGTTTTTT | CASSWVSRLTNEKLFF | . | TRBJ1-4 | . | TRBV5-5
TGTGCCAGCAGAGATACTAGCAATCAGCCCCAGCATTTT | CASRDTSNQPQHF | once | TRBJ1-5 | . | TRBV6-6
TGTGCCAGCAGCCCTGGCCGGGGTGGCGAGCAGTACTTC | CASSPGRGGEQYF | . | TRBJ2-7 | . | TRBV7-9
TGTGCCAGCAGTTACGGGCTGGGGGGGACCCAGTACTTC | CASSYGLGGTQYF | once | TRBJ2-5 | . | TRBV6-2/TRBV6-3
TGTGCCAGCAGCACCAGGGTTCGGGATACGCAGTATTTT | CASSTRVRDTQYF | once | TRBJ2-3 | . | TRBV21-1
TGTGCCAGCAGCCCCCGGTCTGGACAAGAGACCCAGTACTTC | CASSPRSGQETQYF | once | TRBJ2-5 | . | TRBV7-2
TGTGCCAGCTCAAATAAACAGGGGGCCACTGAAGCTTTCTTT | CASSNKQGATEAFF | . | TRBJ1-1 | TRBD1 | TRBV18
TGCGCCAGCAGCTTGGATTGGCCGGGACCGCGTGTCTCCTACGAGCAGTACTTC | CASSLDWPGPRVSYEQYF | . | TRBJ2-7 | . | TRBV5-1
TGTGCCAGCAGCGCCGCTCGGAGCTCCTACAATGAGCAGTTCTTC | CASSAARSSYNEQFF | . | TRBJ2-1 | . | TRBV11-2
TGTGCCAGCAGCCATTATTCGGGGGGGCAGCCCCAGCATTTT | CASSHYSGGQPQHF | . | TRBJ1-5 | . | TRBV3-1/TRBV3-2
TGTGCCAGCAGCGGGGACGGGGGCTACAATGAGCAGTTCTTC | CASSGDGGYNEQFF | . | TRBJ2-1 | . | TRBV7-3
TGTGCCAGTAGTATTCCCCCTGCAAGGGGTTCTATGACAGATACGCAGTATTTT | CASSIPPARGSMTDTQYF | . | TRBJ2-3 | . | TRBV19
TGTGCCAGCAGCCAGGGTTCCTCTGGGGCCAACGTCCTGACTTTC | CASSQGSSGANVLTF | few | TRBJ2-6 | . | TRBV11-3
TGTGCCAGCGGCCCTGCCGGGACAGGGAAGACCGGGGAGCTGTTTTTT | CASGPAGTGKTGELFF | . | TRBJ2-2 | TRBD1 | TRBV28
TGTGCCAGCAGCCAAGGGGGCGCCCGTACCGATACGCAGTATTTT | CASSQGGARTDTQYF | . | TRBJ2-3 | . | TRBV4-2
TGTGCCAGCAGTGAGCAACGGTCGTCTAGCACAGATACGCAGTATTTT | CASSEQRSSSTDTQYF | . | TRBJ2-3 | . | TRBV2
TGTGCCAGACATCGGGGGGAATCTCTGAACACTGAAGCTTTCTTT | CARHRGESLNTEAFF | . | TRBJ1-1 | . | TRBV19
TGTGCCAGTAGTTCGTCAGGGAATTCACCCCTCCACTTT | CASSSSGNSPLHF | . | TRBJ1-6 | . | TRBV19
TGTGCCAGCAGTGGGGGGGGTACAGATACGCAGTATTTT | CASSGGGTDTQYF | . | TRBJ2-3 | TRBD2 | TRBV12-3/TRBV12-4
TGCGCCAGCAGCCCCCGTAACAGGGGGCCCTACGAGCAGTACTTC | CASSPRNRGPYEQYF | . | TRBJ2-7 | TRBD1 | TRBV5-1
TGTGCCAGCTCAGCAGGGCAGGGCTACACCTTC | CASSAGQGYTF | once | TRBJ1-2 | . | TRBV18
TGTGCCAGCAGCGGCCTACAGGGGAATGGCTACACCTTC | CASSGLQGNGYTF | . | TRBJ1-2 | TRBD1 | TRBV5-4
TGTGCCAGTAGTCCCACCCAGGGGGCCGTAACTAATGAAAAACTGTTTTTT | CASSPTQGAVTNEKLFF | . | TRBJ1-4 | TRBD1 | TRBV19
TGTGCCAGTAGTTCCGCAATGATGAGGGGTGGAACCCAGTACTTC | CASSSAMMRGGTQYF | . | TRBJ2-5 | . | TRBV19
TGTGCCAGCGCGACTGGGACAGGGGATGGCTACACCTTC | CASATGTGDGYTF | . | TRBJ1-2 | TRBD1 | TRBV6-5
TGCGCCAGCAGCCAAGATAAGCAAGCCAGGCACTATGGCTACACCTTC | CASSQDKQARHYGYTF | . | TRBJ1-2 | . | TRBV4-1
TGTGCCAGCAGCTTGTCGGGGGCCGGGGAGACCCAGTACTTC | CASSLSGAGETQYF | once | TRBJ2-5 | . | TRBV5-6
TGCGCCAGCAGCCAGGAATTAAACTATGGCTACACCTTC | CASSQELNYGYTF | . | TRBJ1-2 | . | TRBV4-3
TGTGCCAGCAGTGATCAGTTTTCAAACACCATATATTTT | CASSDQFSNTIYF | . | TRBJ1-3 | . | TRBV2
TGTGCCAGCACCGAAGGATGGTATGGCTACACCTTC | CASTEGWYGYTF | . | TRBJ1-2 | . | TRBV12-3/TRBV12-4
TGCGCCAGCAGCCAAGATCTGGGAGCGGCCCAGGTTTACGAGCAGTACTTC | CASSQDLGAAQVYEQYF | once | TRBJ2-7 | . | TRBV4-3
TGTGCCAGCAGCTTAATTACGGGCGGCCCTCTTTTC | CASSLITGGPLF | . | TRBJ1-2 | . | TRBV7-9
TGTGCCATCGCGGAACAGGGTCGTTTGAGGACTGAAGCTTTCTTT | CAIAEQGRLRTEAFF | . | TRBJ1-1 | . | TRBV10-3
TGTGCCAGCAGAGGGGGCAACTATGGCTACACCTTC | CASRGGNYGYTF | . | TRBJ1-2 | TRBD1 | TRBV7-9
TGCGCCAGCAGCGCCAGGGTAGCTGAAGCTTTCTTT | CASSARVAEAFF | . | TRBJ1-1 | . | TRBV10-1
TGTGCCAGCAGTGAAGCATGGCTACAGGGTGGACAAGAGACCCAGTACTTC | CASSEAWLQGGQETQYF | . | TRBJ2-5 | . | TRBV2
TGTGCCAGCAGTTTAAGGACAGGGGAGGATGAGCAGTTCTTC | CASSLRTGEDEQFF | . | TRBJ2-1 | TRBD1 | TRBV27
TGTGCCAGCAGCCCCCAGCGGAACACTGAAGCTTTCTTT | CASSPQRNTEAFF | . | TRBJ1-1 | . | TRBV3-1/TRBV3-2
TGTGCCAGCAGCTTCAGGGGTAGGAATTCACCCCTCCACTTT | CASSFRGRNSPLHF | many | TRBJ1-6 | . | TRBV11-2
TGCAGCGTGGGGGATGATCAGCCCCAGCATTTT | CSVGDDQPQHF | . | TRBJ1-5 | . | TRBV29-1
TGTGCCAGCAGCGTAGCGGCAGGGGAGGACTACGAGCAGTACTTC | CASSVAAGEDYEQYF | . | TRBJ2-7 | . | TRBV9
TGTGCCAGCAGCCCAACCGGGACCCTGGGATTGTACCAAGAGACCCAGTACTTC | CASSPTGTLGLYQETQYF | . | TRBJ2-5 | . | TRBV3-1/TRBV3-2
TGCGCCAGCAGCCAAGAGGGACAGGGCCACTCTGGCTACACCTTC | CASSQEGQGHSGYTF | . | TRBJ1-2 | TRBD1 | TRBV4-3
TGCAGCGTTTCATCAGAGAATCAGCCCCAGCATTTT | CSVSSENQPQHF | . | TRBJ1-5 | . | TRBV29-1
TGCGCCAGCAGCCCCGACAGTTATCGATTATCCTACGAGCAGTACTTC | CASSPDSYRLSYEQYF | . | TRBJ2-7 | . | TRBV5-1
TGCAGCGTTGGTGGGATAGAGACCCAGTACTTC | CSVGGIETQYF | . | TRBJ2-5 | . | TRBV29-1
TGCGCCAGCAGCCCCGAAACGGGGGTGGGAGGAGATACGCAGTATTTT | CASSPETGVGGDTQYF | . | TRBJ2-3 | . | TRBV4-3
TGTGCCAGCAGCGTAGACCCCGGTGTAGGCTACACCTTC | CASSVDPGVGYTF | . | TRBJ1-2 | . | TRBV9
TGTGCCAGCAGCTTAGTTGTGGGAACTAATGAAAAACTGTTTTTT | CASSLVVGTNEKLFF | . | TRBJ1-4 | . | TRBV11-2
TGTGCCAGCAGCGTAAGTAATGAGCAGTTCTTC | CASSVSNEQFF | . | TRBJ2-1 | . | TRBV9